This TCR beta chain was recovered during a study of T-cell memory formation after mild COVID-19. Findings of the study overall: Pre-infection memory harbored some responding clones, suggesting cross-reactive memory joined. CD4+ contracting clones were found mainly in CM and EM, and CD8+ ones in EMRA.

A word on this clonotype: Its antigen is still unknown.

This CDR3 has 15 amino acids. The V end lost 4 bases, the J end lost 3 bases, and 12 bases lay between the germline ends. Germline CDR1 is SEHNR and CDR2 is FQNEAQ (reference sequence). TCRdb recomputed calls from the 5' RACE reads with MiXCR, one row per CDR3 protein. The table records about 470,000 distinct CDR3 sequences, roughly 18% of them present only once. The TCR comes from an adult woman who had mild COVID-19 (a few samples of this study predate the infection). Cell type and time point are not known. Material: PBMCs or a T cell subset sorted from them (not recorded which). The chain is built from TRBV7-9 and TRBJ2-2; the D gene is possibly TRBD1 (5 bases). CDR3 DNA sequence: TGTGCCAGCAGCTCCAGGGCCGGATACACCGGGGAGCTGTTTTTT. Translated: CASSSRAGYTGELFF.